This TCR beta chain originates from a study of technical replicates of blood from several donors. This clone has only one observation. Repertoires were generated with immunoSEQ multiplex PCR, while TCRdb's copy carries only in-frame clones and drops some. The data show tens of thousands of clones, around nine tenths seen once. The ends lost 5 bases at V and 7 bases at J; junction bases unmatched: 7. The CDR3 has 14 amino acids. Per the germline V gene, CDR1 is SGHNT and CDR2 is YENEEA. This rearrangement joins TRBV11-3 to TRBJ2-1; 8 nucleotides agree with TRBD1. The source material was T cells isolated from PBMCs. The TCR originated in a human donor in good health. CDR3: CASSLKDRANEQFF. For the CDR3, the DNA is TGTGCCAGCAGCCTCAAGGACAGGGCTAATGAGCAGTTCTTC.